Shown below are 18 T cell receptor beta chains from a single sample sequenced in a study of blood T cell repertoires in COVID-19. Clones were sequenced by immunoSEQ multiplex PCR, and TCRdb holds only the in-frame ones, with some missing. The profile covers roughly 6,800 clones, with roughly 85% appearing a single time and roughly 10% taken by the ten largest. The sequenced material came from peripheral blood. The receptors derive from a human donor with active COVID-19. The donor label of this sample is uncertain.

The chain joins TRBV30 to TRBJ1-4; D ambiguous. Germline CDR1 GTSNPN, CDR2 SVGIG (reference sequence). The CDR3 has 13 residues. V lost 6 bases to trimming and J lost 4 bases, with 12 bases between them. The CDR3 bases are TGTGCCTGTACCATGAGGTTTAATGAAAAACTGTTTTTT. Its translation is CACTMRFNEKLFF.

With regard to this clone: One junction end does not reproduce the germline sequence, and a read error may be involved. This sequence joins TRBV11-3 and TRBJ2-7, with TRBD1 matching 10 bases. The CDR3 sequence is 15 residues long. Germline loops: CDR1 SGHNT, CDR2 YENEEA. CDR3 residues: CASSLDGTGAYEQYF. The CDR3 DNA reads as TGTGCCAGCAGCCTAGATGGGACAGGGGCCTACGAGCAGTACTTC.

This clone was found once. The chain's CDR3 is CASSHHGGEGGYEQYF. The DNA of the CDR3 is TGTGCCAGCAGCCACCATGGGGGGGAGGGGGGATACGAGCAGTACTTC. The chain couples TRBV3-1 (or the pseudogene TRBV3-2) to TRBJ2-7; tentative D call: TRBD2 (7 bases). Deletions cut 3 bases from V and 4 bases from J, with 19 bases between. Germline V gene lookup returns CDR1 LGHDT and CDR2 YNNKEL (reference sequence). CDR3 length: 16 amino acids.

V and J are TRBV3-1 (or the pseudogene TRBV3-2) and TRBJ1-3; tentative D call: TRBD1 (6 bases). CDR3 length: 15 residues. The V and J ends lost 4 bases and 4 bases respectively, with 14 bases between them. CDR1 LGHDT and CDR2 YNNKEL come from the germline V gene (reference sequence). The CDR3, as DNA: TGTGCCAGCAGCCCGGGTGGGGGCACGGGAAACACCATATATTTT. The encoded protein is CASSPGGGTGNTIYF.

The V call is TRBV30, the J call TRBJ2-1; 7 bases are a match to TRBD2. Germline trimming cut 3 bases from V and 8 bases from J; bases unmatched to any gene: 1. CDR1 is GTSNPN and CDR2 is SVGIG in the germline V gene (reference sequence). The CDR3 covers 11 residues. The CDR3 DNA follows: TGTGCCTGGAGGGGAGGGTATGAGCAGTTCTTC. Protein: CAWRGGYEQFF.

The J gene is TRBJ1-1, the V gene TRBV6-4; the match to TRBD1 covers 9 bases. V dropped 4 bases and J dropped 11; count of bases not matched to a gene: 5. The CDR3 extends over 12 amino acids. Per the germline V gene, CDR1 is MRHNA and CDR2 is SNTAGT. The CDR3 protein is CASSGGQGRAFF. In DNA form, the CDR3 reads TGTGCCAGCAGTGGTGGACAGGGGAGGGCTTTCTTT.

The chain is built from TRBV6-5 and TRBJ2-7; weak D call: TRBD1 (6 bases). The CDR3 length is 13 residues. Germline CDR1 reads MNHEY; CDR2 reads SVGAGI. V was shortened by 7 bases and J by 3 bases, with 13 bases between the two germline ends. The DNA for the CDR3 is TGTGCCAGCACGTACAGGGCCTTCTACGAGCAGTACTTC. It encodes CASTYRAFYEQYF.

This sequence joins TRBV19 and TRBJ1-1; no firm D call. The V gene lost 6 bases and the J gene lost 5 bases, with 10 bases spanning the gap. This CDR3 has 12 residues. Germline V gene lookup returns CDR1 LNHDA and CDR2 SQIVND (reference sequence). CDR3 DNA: TGTGCCAGTAGGAACGGACTAACTGAAGCTTTCTTT. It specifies CASRNGLTEAFF.

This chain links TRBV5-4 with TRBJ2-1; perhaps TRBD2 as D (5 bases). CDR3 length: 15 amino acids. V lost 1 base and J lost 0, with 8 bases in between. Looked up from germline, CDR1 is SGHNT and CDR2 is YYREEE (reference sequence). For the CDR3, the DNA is TGTGCCAGCAGCTTGACAGCGGTCTCCTACAATGAGCAGTTCTTC. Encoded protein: CASSLTAVSYNEQFF.

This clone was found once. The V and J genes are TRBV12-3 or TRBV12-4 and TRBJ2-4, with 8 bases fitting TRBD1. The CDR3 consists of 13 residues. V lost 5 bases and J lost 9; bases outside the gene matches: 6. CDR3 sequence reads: CASSEGQGTIQYF. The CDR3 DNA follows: TGTGCCAGCAGTGAAGGACAGGGAACCATTCAGTACTTC.

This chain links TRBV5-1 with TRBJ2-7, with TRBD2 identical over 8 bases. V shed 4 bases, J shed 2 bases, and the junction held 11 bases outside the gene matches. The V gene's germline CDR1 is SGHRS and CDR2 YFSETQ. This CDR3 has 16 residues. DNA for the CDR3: TGCGCCAGCAGCACTAGTGCGGGGGGCCGGACCTACGAGCAGTACTTC. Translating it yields CASSTSAGGRTYEQYF.

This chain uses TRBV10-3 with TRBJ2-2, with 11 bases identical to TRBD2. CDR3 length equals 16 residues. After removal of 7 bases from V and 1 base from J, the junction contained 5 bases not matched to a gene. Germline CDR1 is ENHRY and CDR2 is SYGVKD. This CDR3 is CAIKGTSGRNTGELFF. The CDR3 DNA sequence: TGTGCCATCAAAGGGACTAGCGGCAGGAACACCGGGGAGCTGTTTTTT.

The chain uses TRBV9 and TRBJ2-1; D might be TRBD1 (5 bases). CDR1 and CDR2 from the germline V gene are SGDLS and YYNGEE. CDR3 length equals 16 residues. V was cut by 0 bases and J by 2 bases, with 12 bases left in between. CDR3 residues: CASSVGWQGTYNEQFF. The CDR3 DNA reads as TGTGCCAGCAGCGTAGGGTGGCAGGGAACCTACAATGAGCAGTTCTTC.

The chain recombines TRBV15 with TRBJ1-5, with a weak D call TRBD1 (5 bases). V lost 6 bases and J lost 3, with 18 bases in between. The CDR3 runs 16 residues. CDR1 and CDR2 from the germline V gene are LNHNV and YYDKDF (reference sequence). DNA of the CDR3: TGTGCCACCAGTTCCTTTGGACGGGGGAACAATCAGCCCCAGCATTTT. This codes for CATSSFGRGNNQPQHF.

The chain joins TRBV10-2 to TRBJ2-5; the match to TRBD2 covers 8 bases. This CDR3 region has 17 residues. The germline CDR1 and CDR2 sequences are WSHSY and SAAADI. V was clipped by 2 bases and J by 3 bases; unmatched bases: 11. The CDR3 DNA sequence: TGCGCCAGCAGTGAGATTAGCGGGGCGGACTTTGAAGAGACCCAGTACTTC. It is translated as CASSEISGADFEETQYF.

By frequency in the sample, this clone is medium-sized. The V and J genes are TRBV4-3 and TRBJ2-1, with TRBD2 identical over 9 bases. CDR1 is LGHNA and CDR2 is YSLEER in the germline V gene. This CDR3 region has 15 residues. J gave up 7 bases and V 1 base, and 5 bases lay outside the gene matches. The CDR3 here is CASSQGGGAMNEQFF. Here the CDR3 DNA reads TGCGCCAGCAGCCAAGGCGGGGGGGCTATGAATGAGCAGTTCTTC.

The CDR3 here is CASSGQGANYGYTF. CDR3 nucleotide sequence: TGTGCCAGCAGTGGACAGGGGGCTAACTATGGCTACACCTTC. The chain links TRBV6-2 or TRBV6-3 to TRBJ1-2; 10 bases align to TRBD1. The CDR3 loop spans 14 amino acids. After removal of 5 bases from V and 0 bases from J, the junction contained 0 bases not matched to a gene. Germline V gene sequence: CDR1 MNHEY, CDR2 SVGEGT.

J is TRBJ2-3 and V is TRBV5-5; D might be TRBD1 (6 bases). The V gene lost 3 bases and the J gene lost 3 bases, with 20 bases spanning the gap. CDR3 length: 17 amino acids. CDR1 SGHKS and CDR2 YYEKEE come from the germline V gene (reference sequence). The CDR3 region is CASSWPLALGGTDTQYF. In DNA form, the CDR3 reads TGTGCCAGCAGCTGGCCTCTAGCCCTAGGGGGAACAGATACGCAGTATTTT.